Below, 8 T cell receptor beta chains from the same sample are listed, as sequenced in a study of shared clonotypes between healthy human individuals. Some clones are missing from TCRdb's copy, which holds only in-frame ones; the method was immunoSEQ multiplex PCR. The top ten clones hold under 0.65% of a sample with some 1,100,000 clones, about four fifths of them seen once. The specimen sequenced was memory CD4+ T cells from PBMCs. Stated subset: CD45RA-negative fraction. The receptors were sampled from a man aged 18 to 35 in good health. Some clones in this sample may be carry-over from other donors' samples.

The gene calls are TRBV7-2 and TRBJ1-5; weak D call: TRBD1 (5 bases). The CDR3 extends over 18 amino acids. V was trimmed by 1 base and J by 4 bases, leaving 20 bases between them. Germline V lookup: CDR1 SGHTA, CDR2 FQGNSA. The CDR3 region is CASSLVRKGSLSNQPQHF. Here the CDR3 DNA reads TGTGCCAGCAGCTTAGTCCGAAAGGGGTCGCTCTCAAATCAGCCCCAGCATTTT.

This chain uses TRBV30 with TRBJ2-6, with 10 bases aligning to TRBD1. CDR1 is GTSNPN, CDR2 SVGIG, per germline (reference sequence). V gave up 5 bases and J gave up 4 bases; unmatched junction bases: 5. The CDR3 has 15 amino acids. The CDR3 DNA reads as TGTGCCTGGGGGACAGGGGTAGCGGGGGCCAACGTCCTGACTTTC. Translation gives CAWGTGVAGANVLTF.

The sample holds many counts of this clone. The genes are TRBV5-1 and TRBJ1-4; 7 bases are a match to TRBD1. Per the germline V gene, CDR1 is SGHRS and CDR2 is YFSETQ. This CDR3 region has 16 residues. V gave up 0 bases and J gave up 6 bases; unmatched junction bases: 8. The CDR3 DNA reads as TGCGCCAGCAGCTTGGTAAGGGGGCCTAAGGATGAAAAACTGTTTTTT. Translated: CASSLVRGPKDEKLFF.

The CDR3 reads CASNLEGGWQETQYF. CDR3 sequence (DNA): TGTGCCAGCAATCTTGAGGGAGGTTGGCAAGAGACCCAGTACTTC. This chain links TRBV9 with TRBJ2-5; D might be TRBD2 (6 bases). The CDR3 consists of 15 residues. Germline V gene lookup returns CDR1 SGDLS and CDR2 YYNGEE. The V end lost 6 bases, the J end lost 2 bases, and 17 bases lay between the germline ends.

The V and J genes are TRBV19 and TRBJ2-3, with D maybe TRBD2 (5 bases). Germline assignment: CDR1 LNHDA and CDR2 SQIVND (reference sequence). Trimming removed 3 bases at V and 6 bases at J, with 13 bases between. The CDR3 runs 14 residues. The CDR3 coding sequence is TGTGCCAGTAGTATCCGCGAGGGTGCGGATACGCAGTATTTT. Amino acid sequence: CASSIREGADTQYF.

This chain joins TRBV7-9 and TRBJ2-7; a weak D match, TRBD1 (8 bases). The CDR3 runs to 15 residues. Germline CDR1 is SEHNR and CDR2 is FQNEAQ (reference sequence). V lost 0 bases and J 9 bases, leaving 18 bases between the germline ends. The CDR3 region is CASSLASGTGPGQYF. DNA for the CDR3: TGTGCCAGCAGCTTAGCGAGCGGGACAGGACCGGGGCAGTACTTC.

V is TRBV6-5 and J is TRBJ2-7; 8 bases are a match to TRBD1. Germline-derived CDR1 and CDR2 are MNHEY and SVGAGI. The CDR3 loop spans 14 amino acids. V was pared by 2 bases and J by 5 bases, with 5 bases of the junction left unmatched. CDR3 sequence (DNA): TGTGCCAGCAGTTACGTCCAGGGGGCAAACGAGCAGTACTTC. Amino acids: CASSYVQGANEQYF.

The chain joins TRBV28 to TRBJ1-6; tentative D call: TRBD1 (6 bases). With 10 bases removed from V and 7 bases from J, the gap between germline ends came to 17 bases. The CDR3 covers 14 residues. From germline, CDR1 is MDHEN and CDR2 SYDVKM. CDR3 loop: CATSSPGVNSPLHF. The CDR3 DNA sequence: TGTGCCACCTCCTCGCCAGGGGTAAATTCACCCCTCCACTTT.